These 7 T cell receptor beta chains came from one sample sequenced in a study of blood T cell repertoires in COVID-19 (TCRdb year 2020). The library was produced with the immunoSEQ multiplex PCR assay. TCRdb retrieved this table from immuneACCESS and kept in-frame rearrangements only. Not all clones are present; in checked studies, unresolved V genes account for under half, and no reason is known for the remainder. Counted in this sample were about 56,000 clones; about 88% of them appeared once. Of the sample, under 45% falls within the top ten clones. The sequencing sample was made of peripheral blood. These TCRs come from an older woman with COVID-19, enrolled during active disease.

The genes are TRBV2 and TRBJ1-1, with D hard to call. The CDR3 is 13 amino acids. V dropped 2 bases and J dropped 4 bases, with 8 bases sitting between them. Germline values: CDR1 SNHLY, CDR2 FYNNEI. The CDR3 here is CASSELRGTEAFF. The CDR3, as DNA: TGTGCCAGCAGTGAACTACGGGGCACTGAAGCTTTCTTT.

V usage is TRBV5-4 and J usage is TRBJ1-2, with TRBD1 as a possible D gene (5 bases). The V end lost 0 bases, the J end lost 2 bases, and 14 bases lay between the germline ends. This CDR3 is 16 amino acids long. The V gene's germline CDR1 is SGHNT and CDR2 YYREEE (reference sequence). DNA of the CDR3: TGTGCCAGCAGCTTGGGAGGTTTAGGGGAAAACTATGGCTACACCTTC. Translation: CASSLGGLGENYGYTF.

The rearrangement links TRBV7-9 to TRBJ2-3; TRBD2 might be the D (6 bases). Trimming took off 5 bases at V and 3 bases at J, with 21 bases between the two ends. CDR1 is SEHNR, CDR2 FQNEAQ, per germline (reference sequence). The CDR3 runs 17 residues. The chain's CDR3 is CASSRQGGRAWTDTQYF. The CDR3 nucleotides are TGTGCCAGCAGCCGACAAGGAGGGCGGGCTTGGACAGATACGCAGTATTTT. The complete variable domain, with remaining parts taken from reference TRBV7-9 and TRBJ2-3, reads DTGVSQNPRHKITKRGQNVTFRCDPISEHNRLYWYRQTLGQGPEFLTYFQNEAQLEKSRLLSDRFSAERPKGSFSTLEIQRTEQGDSAMYLCASSRQGGRAWTDTQYFGPGTRLTVL.

V gene TRBV30 combines with J gene TRBJ1-1; 8 nucleotides line up with TRBD1. From germline, CDR1 is GTSNPN and CDR2 SVGIG (reference sequence). The CDR3 has 14 residues. The ends lost 3 bases at V and 1 base at J; junction bases unmatched: 4. The CDR3: CAWRDREKNTEAFF. As DNA, the CDR3 is TGTGCCTGGAGGGACAGGGAAAAGAACACTGAAGCTTTCTTT.

The chain couples TRBV27 to TRBJ2-7; 7 bases fit TRBD1. This CDR3 region has 13 residues. Germline V gene lookup returns CDR1 MNHEY and CDR2 SMNVEV (reference sequence). V dropped 7 bases and J dropped 5; count of bases not matched to a gene: 8. CDR3 bases: TGTGCCAGCAAGACTGGGGACAGCAACGAGCAGTACTTC. Translation gives CASKTGDSNEQYF.

The V call is TRBV4-3, the J call TRBJ1-1, with no clear D. CDR1 is LGHNA and CDR2 is YSLEER in the germline V gene. This CDR3 has 14 amino acids. V dropped 0 bases and J dropped 1 base, with 6 bases sitting between them. CDR3: CASSQEGRNTEAFF. The CDR3 nucleotides read TGCGCCAGCAGCCAAGAGGGCAGGAACACTGAAGCTTTCTTT.

This chain links TRBV7-8 with TRBJ1-5; the match to TRBD1 covers 7 bases. The CDR3 is 14 residues long. The trim removed 5 bases at V and 6 bases at J, leaving 7 bases unmatched. CDR1 is SGHVS and CDR2 is FQNEAQ in the germline V gene. The CDR3 sequence: CASSPTGLGQPQHF. The CDR3 DNA follows: TGTGCCAGCAGCCCGACAGGGTTAGGTCAGCCCCAGCATTTT.